This T cell receptor beta chain was recovered during a study of cytomegalovirus exposure and HLA in healthy donors. Whole-study findings and limits: A missense variant in DCLRE1C was later tied to TCR beta V- and J-gene trimming. Some highly shared sequence variants likely arose as a pipeline artifact.

On this clone itself: The antigen remains undetermined.

Primers included in the PCR were 60 Vbeta and 13 Jbeta primers. Sequencing used immunoSEQ multiplex PCR; TCRdb keeps in-frame clones, though not all of them. Of about 130,000 clones in the sample, about 80% are singletons; the top ten hold around 4%. The sequencing sample was made of PBMCs. The clonotype originates from a man aged 35 to 55 in good health and CMV-seronegative.

The CDR3: CASSSGQTGLRSLHF. The CDR3, as DNA: TGTGCCAGCAGCTCCGGACAGACCGGCCTTAGGTCCCTCCACTTT. V usage is TRBV9 and J usage is TRBJ1-6, with D possibly being TRBD1 (6 bases). Trimming cost V 4 bases and J 14 bases, with 22 bases left between them. The CDR3 runs 15 residues. CDR1 SGDLS and CDR2 YYNGEE come from the germline V gene.